This TCR beta chain was identified during a study of blood T cell repertoires in COVID-19. About the research overall: From the United States, Italy and Spain came samples of acute and convalescent COVID-19. In each case, the material was cDNA or gDNA derived from T cells, B-cell-depleted T cells, or PBMCs.

This CDR3 is built from 15 residues. Germline-derived CDR1 and CDR2 are MNHEY and SVGAGI. V shed 0 bases and J 4 bases; nucleotides not matched to a gene: 5. Per the authors' pipeline: From reference gene primer amplification, estimates of nucleated cell counts were derived. Assay: immunoSEQ multiplex PCR; the TCRdb copy retains only in-frame clones and omits some. From that table come the V and J calls and clone size; the DNA was used to work out D and trimming. The table lists a few hundred thousand clones, roughly 86% of them singletons. This clone was seen only once. This TCR came from a man between 35 and 55 years old who had recovered from COVID-19. The specimen sequenced was peripheral blood. This chain links TRBV6-5 with TRBJ1-1; 7 bases are shared with TRBD1. CDR3 in amino acids: CASSYSVGGRTEAFF. CDR3 bases: TGTGCCAGCAGTTACTCAGTAGGGGGCCGCACTGAAGCTTTCTTT.